The rows below give T cell receptor beta chains drawn from one sample of a study of cytomegalovirus exposure and HLA in healthy donors. Clones were read by immunoSEQ multiplex PCR, and TCRdb kept only the in-frame ones, dropping some. Here the sample spans around 130,000 clones, more than 65% being singletons. Sample: PBMCs. The source is a woman in her late teens or twenties in good health and CMV-seropositive. CDR3s include the opening cysteine and the closing phenylalanine or tryptophan. The D gene is left open where the match is weak. Clone size, where shown, is once, few, many, or a class for clones that have expanded.

d_call,clone_size,v_call,j_call,cdr3_nt,cdr3_aa
TRBD1,.,TRBV6-5,TRBJ2-7,TGTGCCAGCAGTCGTGGACAGGACGAGCAGTACTTC,CASSRGQDEQYF
.,.,TRBV4-1,TRBJ2-3,TGCGCCAGCAGCCCCGCCGCGCCGGCAGATACGCAGTATTTT,CASSPAAPADTQYF
TRBD2,.,TRBV7-3,TRBJ2-3,TGTGCCAGCAGCTCACTTAGCGGGGGGGCAGGAGATACGCAGTATTTT,CASSSLSGGAGDTQYF
.,.,TRBV7-6,TRBJ1-1,TGTGCCAGCAGGCCAAATGGCATCAACACTGAAGCTTTCTTT,CASRPNGINTEAFF
TRBD1,.,TRBV7-3,TRBJ2-3,TGTGCCAGCAGCTTAACGCCGGACACTCCAGGGACAGGTACGCAGTATTTT,CASSLTPDTPGTGTQYF
TRBD1,.,TRBV25-1,TRBJ2-7,TGTGCCAGCAGTGACCCAGACAGGGAAGGTAACGAGCAGTACTTC,CASSDPDREGNEQYF
.,few,TRBV11-2,TRBJ2-7,TGTGCCAGCAGCTTACGTAGTTCGTACGAGCAGTACTTC,CASSLRSSYEQYF
TRBD1,.,TRBV28,TRBJ1-5,TGTGCCAGCAGTTTAGACAGGGAAGGCAATCAGCCCCAGCATTTT,CASSLDREGNQPQHF
TRBD1,.,TRBV2,TRBJ2-3,TGTGCCAGCAGGGACAGGGGGACAGATACGCAGTATTTT,CASRDRGTDTQYF
.,few,TRBV7-9,TRBJ1-2,TGTGCCAGCAGCTTAATTGAGACTGCGCCCTATGGCTACACCTTC,CASSLIETAPYGYTF
TRBD1,.,TRBV7-9,TRBJ2-7,TGTGCCAGCAGCCCAAGGACAGGGGGCCCCTACGAGCAGTACTTC,CASSPRTGGPYEQYF
TRBD2,.,TRBV2,TRBJ2-7,TGTGCCAGCACCCCGCAGGGACTAGCGGGGGGTTACGAGCAGTACTTC,CASTPQGLAGGYEQYF
TRBD1,.,TRBV5-4,TRBJ2-5,TGTGCCAGCAGCTTGGAACAACAGGGGGCGCTGGAGACCCAGTACTTC,CASSLEQQGALETQYF
TRBD2,.,TRBV4-1,TRBJ2-3,TGCGCCAGCAGCCATGCACTAGCGGGGGGATCGGATACGCAGTATTTT,CASSHALAGGSDTQYF
.,.,TRBV4-1,TRBJ1-1,TGCGCCAGCAGCCAAGAGAGGGCCTCTGAAGCTTTCTTT,CASSQERASEAFF
TRBD2,.,TRBV2,TRBJ2-3,TGTGCCGACCGCGGGGGGCCCAGCACAGATACGCAGTATTTT,CADRGGPSTDTQYF
.,.,TRBV14,TRBJ1-4,TGTGCCAGCTCCCGGACAGATGAAAAACTGTTTTTT,CASSRTDEKLFF
TRBD2,.,TRBV5-1,TRBJ2-5,TGCGTCAGCAGCTTGTGGGGGGGGGAAGAGACCCAGTACTTC,CVSSLWGGEETQYF
.,.,TRBV20-1,TRBJ2-7,TGCGGGGTCGGGACTCCTTACGAGCAGTACTTC,CGVGTPYEQYF
.,.,TRBV2,TRBJ1-5,TGTGCCAGCAGTGCGCACAGGGAGAATCAGCCCCAGCATTTT,CASSAHRENQPQHF
.,.,TRBV7-9,TRBJ1-3,TGTGCCAGCAGCTTAGCCCAAAACACCATATATTTT,CASSLAQNTIYF
.,.,TRBV29-1,TRBJ2-7,TGCAGCGTCCTAGGGCTCGGGGGAGGGCAGTACTTC,CSVLGLGGGQYF
.,few,TRBV30,TRBJ1-5,TGTGCCTGGATTTGTCTGGAAGGGGCAAATCAGCCCCAGCATTTT,CAWICLEGANQPQHF
TRBD1,.,TRBV7-3,TRBJ2-7,TGTGCCAGCAGCCCGGGACAGGGGGCCTACGAGCAGTACTTC,CASSPGQGAYEQYF
.,.,TRBV9,TRBJ2-3,TGTGCCAGCAGCGTAGATAACACAGATACGCAGTATTTT,CASSVDNTDTQYF